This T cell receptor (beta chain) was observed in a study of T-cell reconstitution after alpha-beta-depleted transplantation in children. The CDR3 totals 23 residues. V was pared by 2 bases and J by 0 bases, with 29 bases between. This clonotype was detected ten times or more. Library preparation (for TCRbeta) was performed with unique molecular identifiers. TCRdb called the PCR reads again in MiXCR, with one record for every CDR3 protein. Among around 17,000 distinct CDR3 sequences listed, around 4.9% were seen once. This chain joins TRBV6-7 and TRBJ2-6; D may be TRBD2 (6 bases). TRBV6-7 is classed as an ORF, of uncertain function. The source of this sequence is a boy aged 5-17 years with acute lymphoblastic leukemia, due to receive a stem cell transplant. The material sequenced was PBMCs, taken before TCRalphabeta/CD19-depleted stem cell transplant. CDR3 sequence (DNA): TGTGCCAGCAGTTACACACTGGGTGGGGGGAGCCCGGAGGAGTACTCTGGGGCCAACGTCCTGACTTTC. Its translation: CASSYTLGGGSPEEYSGANVLTF.